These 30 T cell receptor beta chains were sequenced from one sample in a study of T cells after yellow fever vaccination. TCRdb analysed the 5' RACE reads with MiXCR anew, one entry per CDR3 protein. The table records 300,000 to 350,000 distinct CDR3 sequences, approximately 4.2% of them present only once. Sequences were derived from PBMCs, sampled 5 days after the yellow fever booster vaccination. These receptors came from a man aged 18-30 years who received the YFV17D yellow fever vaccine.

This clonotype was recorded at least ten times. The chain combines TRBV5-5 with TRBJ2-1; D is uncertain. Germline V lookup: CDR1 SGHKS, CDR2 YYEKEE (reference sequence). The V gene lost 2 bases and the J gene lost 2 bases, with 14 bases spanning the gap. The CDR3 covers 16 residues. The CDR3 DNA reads TGTGCCAGCAGCTTACCCCGGCCGGGTACCTACAATGAGCAGTTCTTC. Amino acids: CASSLPRPGTYNEQFF.

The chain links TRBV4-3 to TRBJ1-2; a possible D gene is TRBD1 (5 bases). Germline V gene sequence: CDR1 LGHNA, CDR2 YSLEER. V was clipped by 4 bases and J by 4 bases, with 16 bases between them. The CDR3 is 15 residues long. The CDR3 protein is CASSPDSGTVYGYTF. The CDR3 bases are TGCGCCAGCAGCCCGGACTCCGGGACGGTCTATGGCTACACCTTC.

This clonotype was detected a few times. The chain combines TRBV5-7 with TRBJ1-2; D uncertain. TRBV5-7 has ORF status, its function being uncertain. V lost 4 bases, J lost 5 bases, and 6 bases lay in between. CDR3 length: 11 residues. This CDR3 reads CASSRHYGYTF. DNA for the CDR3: TGTGCCAGCAGCCGCCATTATGGCTACACCTTC.

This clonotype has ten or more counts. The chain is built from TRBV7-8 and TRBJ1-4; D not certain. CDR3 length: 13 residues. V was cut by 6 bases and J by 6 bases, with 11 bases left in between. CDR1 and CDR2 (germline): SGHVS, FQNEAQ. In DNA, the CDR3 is TGTGCCAGCAGGCTCCGGGAGCATGAAAAACTGTTTTTT. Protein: CASRLREHEKLFF.

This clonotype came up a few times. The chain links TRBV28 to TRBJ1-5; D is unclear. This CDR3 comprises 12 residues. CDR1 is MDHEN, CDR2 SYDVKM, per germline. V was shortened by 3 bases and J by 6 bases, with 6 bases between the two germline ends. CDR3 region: CASSFMVQPQHF. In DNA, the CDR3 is TGTGCCAGCAGTTTCATGGTTCAGCCCCAGCATTTT.

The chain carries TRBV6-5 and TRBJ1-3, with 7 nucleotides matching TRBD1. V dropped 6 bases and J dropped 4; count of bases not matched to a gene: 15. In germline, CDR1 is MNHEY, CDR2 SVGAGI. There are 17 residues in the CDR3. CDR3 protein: CASSQSPGTAGGNTIYF. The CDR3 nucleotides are TGTGCCAGCAGCCAAAGTCCCGGGACAGCTGGGGGAAACACCATATATTTT.

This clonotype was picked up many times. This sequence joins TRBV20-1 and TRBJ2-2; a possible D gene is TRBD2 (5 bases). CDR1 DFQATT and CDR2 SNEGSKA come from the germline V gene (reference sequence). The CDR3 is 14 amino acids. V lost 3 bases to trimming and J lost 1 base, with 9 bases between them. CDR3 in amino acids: CSARSGRNTGELFF. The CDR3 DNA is TGCAGTGCTAGGAGCGGACGGAACACCGGGGAGCTGTTTTTT.

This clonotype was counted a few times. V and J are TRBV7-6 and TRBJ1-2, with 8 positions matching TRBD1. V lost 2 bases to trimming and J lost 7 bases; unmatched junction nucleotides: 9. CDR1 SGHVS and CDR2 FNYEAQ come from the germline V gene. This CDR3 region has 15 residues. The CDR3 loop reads CASSLRSGGFGGYTF. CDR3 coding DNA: TGTGCCAGCAGCTTACGGTCAGGGGGCTTCGGTGGCTACACCTTC.

CDR3 sequence (DNA): TGCAGTGCTAGAGGCCCGGGGGGAGCCGAACTGTTTTTT. Residues: CSARGPGGAELFF. The chain links TRBV20-1 to TRBJ1-4; the D gene is possibly TRBD1 (5 bases). Germline V CDR1 and CDR2: DFQATT, SNEGSKA (reference sequence). V was cut by 1 base and J by 12 bases, with 15 bases left in between. This CDR3 has 13 residues.

CDR3 sequence reads: CAWMRQGGTEAFF. CDR3 in DNA: TGTGCCTGGATGAGGCAGGGAGGCACTGAAGCTTTCTTT. This chain links TRBV30 with TRBJ1-1; TRBD1 is a possible D gene (5 bases). The CDR3 spans 13 residues. V dropped 4 bases and J dropped 4 bases, with 13 bases sitting between them. Germline V CDR1 and CDR2: GTSNPN, SVGIG (reference sequence).

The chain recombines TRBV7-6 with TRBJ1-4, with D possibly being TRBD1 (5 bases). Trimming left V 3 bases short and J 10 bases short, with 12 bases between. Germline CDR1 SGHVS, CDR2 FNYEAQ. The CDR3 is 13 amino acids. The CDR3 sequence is CASSFYLRGKLFF. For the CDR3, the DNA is TGTGCCAGCAGCTTCTATTTAAGGGGAAAACTGTTTTTT.

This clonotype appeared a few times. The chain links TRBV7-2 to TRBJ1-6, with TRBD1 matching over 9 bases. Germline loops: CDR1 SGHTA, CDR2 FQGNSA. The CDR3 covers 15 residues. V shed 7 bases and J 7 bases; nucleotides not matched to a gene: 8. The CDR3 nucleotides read TGTGCCAGCAACCACCGGGACAGGGCCAATTCACCCCTCCACTTT. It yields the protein CASNHRDRANSPLHF.

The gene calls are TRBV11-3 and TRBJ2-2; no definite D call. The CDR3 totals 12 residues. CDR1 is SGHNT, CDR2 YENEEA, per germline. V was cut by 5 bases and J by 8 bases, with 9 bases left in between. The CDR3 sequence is CASSGALGELFF. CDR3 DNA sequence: TGTGCCAGCAGCGGAGCTCTTGGGGAGCTGTTTTTT.

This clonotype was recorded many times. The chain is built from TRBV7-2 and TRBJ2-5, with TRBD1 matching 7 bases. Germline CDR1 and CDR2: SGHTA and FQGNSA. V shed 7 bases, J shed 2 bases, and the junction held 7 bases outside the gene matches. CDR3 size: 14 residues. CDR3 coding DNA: TGTGCCAGCAACCGTGGACAGGCTCAAGAGACCCAGTACTTC. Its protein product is CASNRGQAQETQYF.

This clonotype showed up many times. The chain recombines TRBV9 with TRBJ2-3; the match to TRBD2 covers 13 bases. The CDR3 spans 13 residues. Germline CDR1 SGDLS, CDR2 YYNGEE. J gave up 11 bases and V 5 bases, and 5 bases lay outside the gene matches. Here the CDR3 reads CASSTSGGARQYF. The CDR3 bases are TGTGCCAGCAGTACTAGCGGGGGGGCCAGGCAGTATTTT.

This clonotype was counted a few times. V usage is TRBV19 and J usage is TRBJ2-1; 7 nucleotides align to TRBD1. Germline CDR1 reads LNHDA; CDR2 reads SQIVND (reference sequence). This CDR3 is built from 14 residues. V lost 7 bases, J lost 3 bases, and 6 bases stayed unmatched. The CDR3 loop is CASTPGDSYNEQFF. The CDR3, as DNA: TGTGCCAGTACCCCTGGGGACAGCTACAATGAGCAGTTCTTC.

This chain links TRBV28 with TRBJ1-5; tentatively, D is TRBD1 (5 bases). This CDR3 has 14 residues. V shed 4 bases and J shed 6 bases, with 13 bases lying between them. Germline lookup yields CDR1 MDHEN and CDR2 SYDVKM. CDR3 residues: CASSSGPRAQPQHF. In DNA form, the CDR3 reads TGTGCCAGCAGTTCGGGTCCCAGGGCTCAGCCCCAGCATTTT.

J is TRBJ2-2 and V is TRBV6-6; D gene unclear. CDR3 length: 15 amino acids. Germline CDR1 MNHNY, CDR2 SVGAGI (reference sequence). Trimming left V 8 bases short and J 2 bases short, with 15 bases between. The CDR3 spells CASVNEYRNTGELFF. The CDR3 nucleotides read TGTGCCAGCGTTAACGAGTACAGAAACACCGGGGAGCTGTTTTTT.

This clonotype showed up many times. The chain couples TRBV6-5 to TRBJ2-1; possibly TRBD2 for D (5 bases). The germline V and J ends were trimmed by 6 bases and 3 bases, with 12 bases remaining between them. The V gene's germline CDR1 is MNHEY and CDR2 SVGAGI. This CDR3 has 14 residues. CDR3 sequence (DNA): TGTGCCAGCAGAGTTACGGGGAGCTACAATGAGCAGTTCTTC. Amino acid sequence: CASRVTGSYNEQFF.

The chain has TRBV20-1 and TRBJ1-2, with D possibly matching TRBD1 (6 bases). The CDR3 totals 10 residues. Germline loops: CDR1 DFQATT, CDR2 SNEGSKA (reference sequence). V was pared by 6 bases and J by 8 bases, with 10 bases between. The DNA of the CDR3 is TGCAGTGCGGGGGCAGTCGGCTACACCTTC. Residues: CSAGAVGYTF.

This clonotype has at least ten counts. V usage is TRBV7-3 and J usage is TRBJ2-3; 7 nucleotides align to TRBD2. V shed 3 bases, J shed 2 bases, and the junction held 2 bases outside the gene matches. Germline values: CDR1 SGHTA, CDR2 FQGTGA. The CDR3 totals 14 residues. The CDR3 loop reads CASSFGGDTDTQYF. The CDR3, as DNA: TGTGCCAGCAGCTTTGGGGGGGACACAGATACGCAGTATTTT.

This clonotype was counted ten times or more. The CDR3 coding sequence is TGTGCCAGCAGCGTGGGGGGGCGAGTAACAGATACGCAGTATTTT. This codes for CASSVGGRVTDTQYF. The chain recombines TRBV9 with TRBJ2-3; a possible D gene is TRBD2 (7 bases). The germline V gene encodes CDR1 SGDLS and CDR2 YYNGEE. There are 15 residues in the CDR3. V lost 2 bases and J 3 bases, leaving 13 bases between the germline ends.

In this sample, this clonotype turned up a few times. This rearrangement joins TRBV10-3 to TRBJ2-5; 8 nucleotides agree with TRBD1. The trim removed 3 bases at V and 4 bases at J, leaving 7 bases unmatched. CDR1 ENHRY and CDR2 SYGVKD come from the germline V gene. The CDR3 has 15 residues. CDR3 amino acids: CAISEDRGFGETQYF. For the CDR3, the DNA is TGTGCCATCAGTGAAGACAGGGGTTTTGGAGAGACCCAGTACTTC.

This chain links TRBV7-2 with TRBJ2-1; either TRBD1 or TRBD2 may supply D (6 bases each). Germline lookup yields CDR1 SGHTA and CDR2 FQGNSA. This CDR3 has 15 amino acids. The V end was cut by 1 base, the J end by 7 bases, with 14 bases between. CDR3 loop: CASSLGAGEANEQFF. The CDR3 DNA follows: TGTGCCAGCAGCTTAGGGGCAGGGGAGGCGAATGAGCAGTTCTTC.

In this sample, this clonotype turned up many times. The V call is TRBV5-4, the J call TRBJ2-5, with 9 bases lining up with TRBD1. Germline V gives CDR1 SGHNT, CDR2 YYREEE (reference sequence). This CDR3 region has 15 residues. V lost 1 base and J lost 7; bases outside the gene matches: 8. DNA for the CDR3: TGTGCCAGCAGCTTGAGACAGGGGGTGTTTGCGACCCAGTACTTC. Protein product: CASSLRQGVFATQYF.

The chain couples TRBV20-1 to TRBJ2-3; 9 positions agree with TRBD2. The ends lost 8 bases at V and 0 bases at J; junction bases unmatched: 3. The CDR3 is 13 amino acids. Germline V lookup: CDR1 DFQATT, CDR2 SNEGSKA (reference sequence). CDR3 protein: CSKRGVSTDTQYF. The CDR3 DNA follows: TGCAGTAAGCGGGGGGTTAGCACAGATACGCAGTATTTT.

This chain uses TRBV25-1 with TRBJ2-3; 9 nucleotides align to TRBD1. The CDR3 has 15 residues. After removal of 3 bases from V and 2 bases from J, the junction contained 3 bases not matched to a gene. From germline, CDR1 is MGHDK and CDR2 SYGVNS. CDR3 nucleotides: TGTGCCAGCAGTGACGGGACAGGGTACACAGATACGCAGTATTTT. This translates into CASSDGTGYTDTQYF.

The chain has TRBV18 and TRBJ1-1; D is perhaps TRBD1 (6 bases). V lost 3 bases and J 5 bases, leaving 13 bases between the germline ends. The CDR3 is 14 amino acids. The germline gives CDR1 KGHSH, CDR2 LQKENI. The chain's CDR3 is CASSPHQGRTEAFF. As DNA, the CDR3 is TGTGCCAGCTCACCCCACCAGGGGAGGACTGAAGCTTTCTTT.

CDR3 loop: CASSDKETGELFF. The CDR3 DNA reads as TGCGCCAGCAGCGACAAGGAAACCGGGGAGCTGTTTTTT. V is TRBV5-1 and J is TRBJ2-2; D is unclear. The CDR3 runs to 13 residues. The germline V gene encodes CDR1 SGHRS and CDR2 YFSETQ. V was pared by 4 bases and J by 5 bases, with 9 bases between.

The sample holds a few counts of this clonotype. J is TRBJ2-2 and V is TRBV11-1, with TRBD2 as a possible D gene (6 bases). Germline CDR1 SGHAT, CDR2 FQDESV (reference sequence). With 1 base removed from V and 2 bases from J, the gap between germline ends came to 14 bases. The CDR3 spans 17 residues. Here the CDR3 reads CASSLVGGGINTGELFF. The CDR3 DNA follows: TGTGCCAGCAGCTTAGTGGGCGGAGGGATCAACACCGGGGAGCTGTTTTTT.